The clone carrying this T cell receptor beta chain was recorded a few times. This sample was taken from a study of T cells in Graves' hyperthyroidism and ophthalmopathy. Germline V gene data show CDR1 as LNHDA and CDR2 as SQIVND (reference sequence). V lost 7 bases and J lost 2, with 14 bases in between. CDR3 length: 14 amino acids. Enrolled ophthalmopathy patients presented with a Clinical Activity Score of at least 3, a NOSPECS grade of at least 4, and disease duration under 3 months. Those patients with uncontrolled infection, other autoimmune disease, pregnancy or lactation were excluded. Diagnostic decisions used clinical symptoms, serum thyroxine and TRAb, thyroid ultrasound and orbital computed tomography. The authors obtained PBMCs from roughly 9.7 ml of fresh peripheral blood. Using RNA transcripts as the source, TCR beta CDR3 regions were amplified. A set of HTBI primers served as the primers for a first-round RT-PCR of the TCR CDR3. MiXCR was run by TCRdb on the multiplex PCR reads, yielding one entry per CDR3 protein. The data contain approximately 410,000 distinct CDR3 sequences, roughly 15% of them seen just once; the ten biggest clones take up around 14%.

This chain uses TRBV19 with TRBJ2-5; D remains ambiguous. This TCR was recovered from a man younger than 35 with Graves' ophthalmopathy. Specimen: blood. The CDR3 region has the DNA TGTGCCAGTACCCCCGGCAGTGTTCAAGAGACCCAGTACTTC. As protein: CASTPGSVQETQYF.